Described below is a single T cell receptor (beta chain) sequence and its context. Measured with immunoSEQ multiplex PCR; TCRdb has only the in-frame clones, and not every one. The data show roughly 50,000 clones, around 96% seen once. This sample stems from a study of technical replicates of blood from a handful of donors. Germline V CDR1 and CDR2: MNHEY, SVGAGI. Trimming removed 5 bases at V and 4 bases at J, with 17 bases between. This CDR3 is 15 amino acids long. The sequence was obtained from a human donor in good health. Some clones in this sample may be carry-over from other donors' samples. The chain couples TRBV6-5 to TRBJ1-1; D is unclear. The specimen was PBMCs. The CDR3 nucleotides are TGTGCCAGCAGTCGTGATCTAGCCAGGCTCACTGAAGCTTTCTTT. Protein: CASSRDLARLTEAFF.